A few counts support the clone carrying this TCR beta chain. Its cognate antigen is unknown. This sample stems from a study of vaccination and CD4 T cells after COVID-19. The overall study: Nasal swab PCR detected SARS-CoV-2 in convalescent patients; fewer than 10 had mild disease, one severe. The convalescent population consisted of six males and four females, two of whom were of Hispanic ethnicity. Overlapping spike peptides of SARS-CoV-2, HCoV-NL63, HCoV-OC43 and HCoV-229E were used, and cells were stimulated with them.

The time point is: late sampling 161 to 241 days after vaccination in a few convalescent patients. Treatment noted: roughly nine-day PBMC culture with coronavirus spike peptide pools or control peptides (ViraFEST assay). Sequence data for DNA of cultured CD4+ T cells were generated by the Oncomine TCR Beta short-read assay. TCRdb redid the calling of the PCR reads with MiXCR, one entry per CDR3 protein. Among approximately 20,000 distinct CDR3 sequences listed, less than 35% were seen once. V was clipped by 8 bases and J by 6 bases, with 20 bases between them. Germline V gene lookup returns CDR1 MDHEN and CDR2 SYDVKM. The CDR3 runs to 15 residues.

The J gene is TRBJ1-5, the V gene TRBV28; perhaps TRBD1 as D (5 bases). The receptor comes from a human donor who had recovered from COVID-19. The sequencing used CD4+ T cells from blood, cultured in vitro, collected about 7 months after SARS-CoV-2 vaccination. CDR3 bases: TGTGCCAGCGTTCCGGAGGGCAGGGTTAGTCAGCCCCAGCATTTT. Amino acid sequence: CASVPEGRVSQPQHF.